The sample holds many counts of the clone carrying this TCR beta chain. Its antigen is unidentified. Graves' hyperthyroidism qualified as stable when ophthalmopathy did not progress within 18 months. Diagnosis rested on symptoms, serum thyroxine and TRAb, thyroid ultrasound, and orbital computed tomography. This entry belongs to a study of T cells in Graves' hyperthyroidism and ophthalmopathy. RNA transcripts were the template for amplifying TCR beta CDR3 regions. The HTBI primer set served for first-round RT-PCR of the TCR CDR3. MiXCR, run by TCRdb on the multiplex PCR reads, gives a single entry per CDR3 protein. The sample includes a few hundred thousand distinct CDR3 sequences, 15% of them seen just once. Study-wide findings and caveats: Model predictions of ophthalmopathy came a median 6.5 months before onset.

The receptor's source is a woman aged 25 to 39 with Graves' hyperthyroidism. Sequencing was carried out using blood.

CDR3 sequence (DNA): TGCAGTGCTAGATTGGGACTAGCGGGAGTTCAAGAGACCCAGTACTTC. This codes for CSARLGLAGVQETQYF. This sequence joins TRBV20-1 and TRBJ2-5; 14 positions match TRBD2. With V trimmed by 2 bases and J by 2 bases, 4 bases remained unmatched. The germline V gene has CDR1 DFQATT and CDR2 SNEGSKA (reference sequence). The CDR3 sequence is 16 residues long.